Here is one T cell receptor (beta chain) with its context. It lacks a known antigen. Nothing much larger sits one base from this clone, and base qualities are not available. The immunoSEQ Assay, which uses bias-controlled multiplex PCR amplification of genomic DNA, was used to profile TCRbeta CDR3 regions. In the original analysis: The absolute abundance of each unique TCRbeta CDR3 region was quantified after sequences were collapsed and filtered. Differential abundance was assessed using a binomial (Fisher-equivalent) model and a beta-binomial model in which time-dependent variance fitted from healthy donors was added. Clones with fewer than 5 combined templates were removed, and a clone was called differentially abundant if the clone's Benjamini-Hochberg FDR was below 0.01. In the beta-binomial model, variance was expressed as a function of the total template count across the two samples, in the form v = (b*log(k)+a)^2. In TCRdb, the immuneACCESS table is reduced to in-frame sequences with V and J assigned. These tables do not hold every clone; where another copy was compared, an unresolved V gene accounts for under half, and the others remain unexplained. V and J calls plus clone size are reproduced from that table; the DNA served to infer D and trimming. The sample records around 63,000 clones, approximately 87% of which are singletons. The top ten clones comprise roughly 4.5% of the sample.

This sample stems from a study of identifying expanded T cells in peripheral blood (dated by TCRdb to about 2019). For the study in its entirety: Technical replicates were generated by sequencing separate aliquots of the same genomic DNA pool, with four replicates compared pairwise. Paper-wide results and their limitations: It was expected by the authors that biological variance in healthy repertoires might increase further over much longer intervals, such as months to years. Across all healthy-donor time intervals, the beta-binomial model significantly lowered both the number of clones called differentially abundant and the false-positive rate. Around 1.3 differentially abundant clones were flagged by the binomial model between technical replicates, whereas about 16 and 20 were flagged over roughly two weeks and four weeks, respectively. Across all healthy donors, variance in clone template counts between roughly two-week samples was found to increase significantly with total template count.

No immune events such as infections were documented for the healthy donors during the collection period. Healthy-donor blood repertoires served as a training cohort to calibrate time-dependent variance in a beta-binomial model of T-cell clone differential abundance. There were ten or so healthy donors in the training cohort, of whom 3 were female and 7 were male. Donor ages ranged from about 29 to 65 years, with an average of around 43 years. Obtained from a commercial supplier, whole blood was collected from each healthy donor at three time points set two weeks apart. Genomic DNA was extracted from unsorted whole blood for immunosequencing. The CDR3 measures 14 amino acids from cysteine to phenylalanine. Of the read, only the CDR3 DNA is kept; its 42 bases are in frame from base 1. V is pared back by 0 bases and J by 0 bases, with 6 bases lying between the germline termini. CDR1 and CDR2, looked up from the germline V gene, are SGHRS and YFSETQ.

The chain was built from TRBV5-1 and TRBJ1-1; TRBD1 could be the D gene, as 6 bases match. The specimen was blood. This receptor was obtained from a person between 18 and 75 years old in good health. CDR3 protein: CASSLEGVNTEAFF. In nucleotides, the sequence is TGCGCCAGCAGCTTGGAGGGGGTGAACACTGAAGCTTTCTTT.